The clone carrying this TCR beta chain was counted a few times. One entry per CDR3 protein, called by TCRdb with MiXCR from the RT-PCR reads. The repertoire holds about 240,000 distinct CDR3 sequences, with 9.5% to 15% as singletons. V gave up 2 bases and J gave up 8 bases, with 15 bases separating them. This CDR3 has 15 amino acids. Germline values: CDR1 SEHNR, CDR2 FQNEAQ (reference sequence). This sample was taken from a study of response to subunit inactivated influenza vaccine. Sequenced here: non-naive T cells sorted from PBMCs, sampled 14 to 15 days before vaccination. This receptor was identified in a man aged 50 or older who received an inactivated influenza vaccine. The V call is TRBV7-9, the J call TRBJ1-4, with D perhaps matching TRBD1 (6 bases). The CDR3 nucleotides read TGTGCCAGCAGCTTAAAGGGCGGTGGGGGCGAAAAACTGTTTTTT. Its translation is CASSLKGGGGEKLFF.